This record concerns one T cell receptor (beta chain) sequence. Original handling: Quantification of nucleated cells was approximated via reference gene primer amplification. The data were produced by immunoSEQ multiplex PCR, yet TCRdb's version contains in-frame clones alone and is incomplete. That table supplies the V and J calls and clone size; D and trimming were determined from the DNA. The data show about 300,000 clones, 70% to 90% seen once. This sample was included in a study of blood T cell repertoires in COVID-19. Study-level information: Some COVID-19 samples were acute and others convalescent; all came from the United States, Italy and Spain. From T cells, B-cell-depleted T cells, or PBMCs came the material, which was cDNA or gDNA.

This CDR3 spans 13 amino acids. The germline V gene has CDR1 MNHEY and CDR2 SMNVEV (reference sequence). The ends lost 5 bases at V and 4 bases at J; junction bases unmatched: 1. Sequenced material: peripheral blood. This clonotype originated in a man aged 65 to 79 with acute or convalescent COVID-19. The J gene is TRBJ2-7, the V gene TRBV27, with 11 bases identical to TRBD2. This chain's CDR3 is CASSRTSGYEQYF. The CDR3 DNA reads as TGTGCCAGCAGTCGGACTAGCGGGTACGAGCAGTACTTC.